This T cell receptor beta chain was identified during a study of blood T cell repertoires in COVID-19. On the study more broadly: Specimens from acute and convalescent COVID-19 originated in the United States, Italy and Spain. T cells, B-cell-depleted T cells, or PBMCs provided the cDNA or gDNA that served as material.

This clone was observed a handful of times. Trimming removed 8 bases at V and 7 bases at J, with 14 bases between. Germline V lookup: CDR1 MNHEY, CDR2 SMNVEV (reference sequence). CDR3 length: 13 amino acids. As handled by the study authors: Reference gene primer amplification in the assay estimated nucleated cell counts. The assay was immunoSEQ multiplex PCR, and TCRdb's table has in-frame clones only and misses some. That table furnishes V, J and clone size, whereas the DNA furnished D and trimming. The sample carries some 160,000 clones, under 95% recorded once. The sample comprised peripheral blood. The chain has TRBV27 and TRBJ2-2; D gene ambiguous. The TCR sequence derives from a man aged 18 to 29 with acute or convalescent COVID-19. CDR3: CASAVVGGGELFF. Here the CDR3 DNA reads TGTGCCAGCGCGGTCGTGGGTGGCGGGGAGCTGTTTTTT.